Given below is one T cell receptor (beta chain) in context. The V gene lost 7 bases and the J gene lost 5 bases, with 21 bases spanning the gap. The CDR3 spans 16 residues. Looked up from germline, CDR1 is SGHTA and CDR2 is FQGNSA. This sample is part of a study of patients and donors after allogeneic stem cell transplantation. TCRdb re-analysed the RT-PCR reads in MiXCR, keeping a single row per CDR3 protein. Among roughly 880,000 distinct CDR3 sequences listed, 15% to 20% were seen once. This rearrangement joins TRBV7-2 to TRBJ2-1; D is uncertain. Sample: blood, either unsorted or a sorted T cell fraction (not recorded which). The clonotype was recovered from a human donor who was either an allogeneic HSCT recipient or a stem cell or donor lymphocyte infusion donor (not recorded which). It is not recorded whose cells these are; they may come from a transplant donor. The CDR3 sequence is CASMPFGLNANNEQFF. In nucleotides, the CDR3 is TGTGCCAGCATGCCGTTCGGGCTAAATGCTAACAATGAGCAGTTCTTC.